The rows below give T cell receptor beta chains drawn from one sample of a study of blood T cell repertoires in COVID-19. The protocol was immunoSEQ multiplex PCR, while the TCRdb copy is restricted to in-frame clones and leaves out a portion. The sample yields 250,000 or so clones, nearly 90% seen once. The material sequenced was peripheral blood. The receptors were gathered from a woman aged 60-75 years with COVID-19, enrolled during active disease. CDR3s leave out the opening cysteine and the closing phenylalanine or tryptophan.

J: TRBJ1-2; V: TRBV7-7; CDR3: AHRDQRKNTYYGYT
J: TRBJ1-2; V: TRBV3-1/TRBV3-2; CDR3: ASSQYRIQGQNGYT
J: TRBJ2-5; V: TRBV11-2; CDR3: ASSSIGGTQTQY
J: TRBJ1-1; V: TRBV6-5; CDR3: ASSRQGARTEAF
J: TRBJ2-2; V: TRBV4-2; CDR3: ASSQEFTGPPNTGELF
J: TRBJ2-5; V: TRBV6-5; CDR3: ASRTSGGKTQY
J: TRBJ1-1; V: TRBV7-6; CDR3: ASSLVGNTEAF
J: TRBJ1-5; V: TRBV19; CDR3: ASSIGQGATQPQH
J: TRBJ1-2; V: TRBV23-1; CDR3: ASSQSGLGHSGYGYT
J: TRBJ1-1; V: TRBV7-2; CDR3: ASSLRQGTVGAF
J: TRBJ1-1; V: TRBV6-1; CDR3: ASSEDTRNTEAF
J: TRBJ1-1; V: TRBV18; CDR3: ASSPLRGTEAF
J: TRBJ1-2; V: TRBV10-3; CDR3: AISDRDGYT
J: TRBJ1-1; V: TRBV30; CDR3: AWGTGANTEAF
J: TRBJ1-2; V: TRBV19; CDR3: ASSRKGINYGYT
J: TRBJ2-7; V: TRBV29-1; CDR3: SVESDRGPEQY
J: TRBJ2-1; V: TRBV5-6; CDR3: ASSLGLAGNEQF
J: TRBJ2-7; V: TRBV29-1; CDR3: SVVRGLEPNEQY
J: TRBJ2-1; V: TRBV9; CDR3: ASSVGQGSYNEQF
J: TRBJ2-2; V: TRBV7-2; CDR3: ASGGGETNTGELF
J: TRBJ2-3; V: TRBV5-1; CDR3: ASSPQQGAPDTQY
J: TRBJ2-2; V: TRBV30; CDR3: AWTLAGVTGELF
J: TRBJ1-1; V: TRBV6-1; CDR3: ASSEGTEGTEAF
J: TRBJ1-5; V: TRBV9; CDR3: ASSASRGGAGQPQH
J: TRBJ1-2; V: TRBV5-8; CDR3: ASSFSGDRYGYT
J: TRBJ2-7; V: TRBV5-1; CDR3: ASSIGQGTYEQY
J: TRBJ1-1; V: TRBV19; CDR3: ASSIVRNAEAF
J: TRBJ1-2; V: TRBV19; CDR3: ASSTPQGGGYT
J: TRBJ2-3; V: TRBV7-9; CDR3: ASSLTSGGVTDTQY
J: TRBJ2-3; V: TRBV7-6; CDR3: ASSFRDRWDTQY
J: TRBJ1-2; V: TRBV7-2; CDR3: ASRTRQALYGYT
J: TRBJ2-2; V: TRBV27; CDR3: ASSPPPGRGHVGELF
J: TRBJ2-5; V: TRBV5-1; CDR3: ASSLGGGSEETQY
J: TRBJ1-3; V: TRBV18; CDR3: ASSPTLIGSSGNTIY
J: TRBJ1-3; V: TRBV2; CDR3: ASSPGQAISGNTIY
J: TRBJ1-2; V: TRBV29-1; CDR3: SVDYRGGYT
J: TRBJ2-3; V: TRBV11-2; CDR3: ASSSKVAGGADTQY
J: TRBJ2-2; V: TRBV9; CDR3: ASSTRTSGGGLLTGELF
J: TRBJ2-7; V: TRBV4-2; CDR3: ASSRGRDTAYEQY
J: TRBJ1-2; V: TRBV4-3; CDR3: ASSQDPLDRPYGYT
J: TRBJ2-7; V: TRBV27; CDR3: ASSIRDRDYEQY
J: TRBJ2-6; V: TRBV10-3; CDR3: AIRNRDRGPGANVLT
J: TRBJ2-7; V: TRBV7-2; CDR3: ASRLNGGAGPYEQY
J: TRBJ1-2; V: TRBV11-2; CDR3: ASSFAGDGYGYT
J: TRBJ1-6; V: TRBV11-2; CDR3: ASSLAGQGSNSPLH
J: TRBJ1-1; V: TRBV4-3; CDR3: ASSQDSFLGRGTEAF
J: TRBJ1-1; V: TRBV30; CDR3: AWSESRDTEAF
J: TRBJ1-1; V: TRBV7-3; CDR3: ASSLRVNGQLEAF
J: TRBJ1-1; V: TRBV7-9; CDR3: ASRQGQGYTEAF
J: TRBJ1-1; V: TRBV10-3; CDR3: ATNRGGTWNTEAF
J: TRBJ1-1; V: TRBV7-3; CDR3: ASSSRVRTEAF
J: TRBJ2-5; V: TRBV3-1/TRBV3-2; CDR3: ASRPRGGETQY
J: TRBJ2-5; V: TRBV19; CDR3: ASSIVLRETQY
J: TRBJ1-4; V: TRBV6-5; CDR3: ASSYGGTTNEKLF
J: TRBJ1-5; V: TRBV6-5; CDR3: ASSPVYSNQPQH
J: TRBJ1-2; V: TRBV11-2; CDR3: ASSLVGFRGGSGYT
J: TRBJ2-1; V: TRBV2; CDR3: ASSLGLAGWEQF